This passage covers 2 T cell receptor beta chains from one sample sequenced in a study of beta chain features in type 1 diabetes. These TCRs are of unknown antigen specificity. Study results and caveats: There was a moderate but significant shortening of TCRB CDR3s in all four CD4+ subsets of Type 1 diabetes patients.

Expressed TCRB transcripts were sequenced because the isolated RNA had all been reverse transcribed beforehand. Assay: immunoSEQ multiplex PCR; the TCRdb copy retains only in-frame clones and omits some. The repertoire holds 600,000 to 700,000 clones, with roughly 12% as singletons. Sequenced: naive CD4+ T cells from blood. These receptors were collected from a man aged 18 to 29 with type 1 diabetes.

This clone occurred a few times. J is TRBJ2-1 and V is TRBV5-1, with 8 bases aligning to TRBD2. Germline assignment: CDR1 SGHRS and CDR2 YFSETQ. The CDR3 length is 15 residues. J lost 4 bases, V lost 2 bases, and 5 bases had no gene match. The CDR3 is CASSLGGGLYNEQFF. The CDR3, as DNA: TGCGCCAGCAGCTTAGGCGGGGGGTTATACAATGAGCAGTTCTTC. The full variable domain, its missing parts supplied by reference TRBV5-1 and TRBJ2-1, is KAGVTQTPRYLIKTRGQQVTLSCSPISGHRSVSWYQQTPGQGLQFLFEYFSETQRNKGNFPGRFSGRQFSNSRSEMNVSTLELGDSALYLCASSLGGGLYNEQFFGPGTRLTVL.

This chain connects TRBV7-9 to TRBJ2-7, with D possibly called TRBD1 or TRBD2 (5 bases each). Germline V gene lookup returns CDR1 SEHNR and CDR2 FQNEAQ (reference sequence). The CDR3 consists of 14 residues. V shed 0 bases and J shed 3 bases, with 9 bases lying between them. The CDR3 loop reads CASSLAGRGYEQYF. The CDR3 nucleotides read TGTGCCAGCAGCTTAGCGGGACGAGGCTACGAGCAGTACTTC.